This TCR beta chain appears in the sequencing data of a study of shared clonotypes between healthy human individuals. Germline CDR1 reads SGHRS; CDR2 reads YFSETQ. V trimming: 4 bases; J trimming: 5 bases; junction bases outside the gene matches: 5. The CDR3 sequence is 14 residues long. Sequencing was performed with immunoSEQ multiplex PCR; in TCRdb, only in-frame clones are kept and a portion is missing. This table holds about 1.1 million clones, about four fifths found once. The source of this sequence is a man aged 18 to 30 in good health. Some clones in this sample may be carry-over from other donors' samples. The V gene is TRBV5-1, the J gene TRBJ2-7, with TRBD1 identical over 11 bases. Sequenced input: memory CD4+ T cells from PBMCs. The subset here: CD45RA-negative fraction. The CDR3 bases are TGCGCCAGCAGCCCGGACAGGGGGCATAACGAGCAGTACTTC. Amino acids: CASSPDRGHNEQYF. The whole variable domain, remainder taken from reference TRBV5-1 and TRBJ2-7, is KAGVTQTPRYLIKTRGQQVTLSCSPISGHRSVSWYQQTPGQGLQFLFEYFSETQRNKGNFPGRFSGRQFSNSRSEMNVSTLELGDSALYLCASSPDRGHNEQYFGPGTRLTVT.